This TCR beta chain was recovered during a study of Ad26.COV2.S vaccination and SARS-CoV-2 variants. Whole-study context: Donor allocation was to the COV1001 Ad26.COV2.S trial arm. Doses of Ad26.COV2.S were injected into muscle once or twice, 56 days apart. Whole-study results and caveats: Total responses of T cells may have been underestimated by the analyses of TCR breadth and depth.

The table came from immunoSEQ multiplex PCR; TCRdb's copy has only in-frame clones and leaves some out. The data hold approximately 340,000 clones, with approximately 85% observed a single time. CDR3 length equals 13 residues. V was clipped by 6 bases and J by 5 bases, with 17 bases between them. Germline CDR1 reads SQVTM; CDR2 reads ANQGSEA. Remarks on this clone: What it recognizes is unknown.

This sample's treatment: around 19 received Ad26.COV2.S at low or high dose, single or two shots; roughly 5 received placebo; per-sample allocation not given. The samples were gathered on day 63 after the first injection of vaccine or placebo. In Boston, the donor was an adult between 18-55 years of age. The gene calls are TRBV29-1 and TRBJ2-7; D gene ambiguous. This clonotype was obtained from a person aged 18 to 59 who received the Ad26.COV2.S COVID-19 vaccine or a placebo. Specimen: peripheral blood, collected in a trial of Ad26.COV2.S vaccine versus placebo. CDR3 loop: CSVGPGFSDEQYF. CDR3 nucleotide sequence: TGCAGCGTGGGTCCGGGCTTTTCCGACGAGCAGTACTTC.